Sequencing of this TCR beta chain was carried out in a study of cytomegalovirus exposure and HLA in healthy donors. A remark on this clone: Its antigen remains unknown.

Each donor was nominally healthy when sampled (though unrecorded immune exposures were likely). Primers for the PCR totalled 60 Vbeta and 13 Jbeta. Profiling relied on immunoSEQ multiplex PCR, and the TCRdb table lists in-frame clones only, not all of them. This sample has 100,000 to 150,000 clones, with about 84% found just once. Study-wide results and caveats: Immune exposure information available was restricted to CMV serostatus. A later analysis found most CMV-associated TCR beta chains apparently HLA-restricted.

J gave up 6 bases and V 0 bases, and 5 bases lay outside the gene matches. CDR3 length: 15 residues. Germline values: CDR1 SGHKS, CDR2 YYEKEE (reference sequence). This clonotype originated in a man aged 40-50 years in good health and CMV-seronegative. The chain recombines TRBV5-5 with TRBJ1-2; 10 nucleotides agree with TRBD1. Source material: PBMCs. This CDR3 is CASSLDRDRGDGYTF. Here the CDR3 DNA reads TGTGCCAGCAGCTTGGATAGGGACAGGGGCGATGGCTACACCTTC.